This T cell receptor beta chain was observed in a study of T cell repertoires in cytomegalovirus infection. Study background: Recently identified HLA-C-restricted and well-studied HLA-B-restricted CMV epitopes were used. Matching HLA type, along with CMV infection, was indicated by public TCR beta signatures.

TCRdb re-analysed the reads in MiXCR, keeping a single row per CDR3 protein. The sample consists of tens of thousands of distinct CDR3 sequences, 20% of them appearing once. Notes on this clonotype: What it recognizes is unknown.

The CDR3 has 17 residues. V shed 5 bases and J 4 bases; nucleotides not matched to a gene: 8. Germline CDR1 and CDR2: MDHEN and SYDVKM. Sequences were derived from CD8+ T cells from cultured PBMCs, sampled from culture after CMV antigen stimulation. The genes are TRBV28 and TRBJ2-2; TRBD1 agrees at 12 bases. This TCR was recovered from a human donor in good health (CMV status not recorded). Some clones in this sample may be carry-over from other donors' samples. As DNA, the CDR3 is TGTGCCAGCAGTCCACCGGGACAGGGGGCTTCCACCGGGGAGCTGTTTTTT. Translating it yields CASSPPGQGASTGELFF.